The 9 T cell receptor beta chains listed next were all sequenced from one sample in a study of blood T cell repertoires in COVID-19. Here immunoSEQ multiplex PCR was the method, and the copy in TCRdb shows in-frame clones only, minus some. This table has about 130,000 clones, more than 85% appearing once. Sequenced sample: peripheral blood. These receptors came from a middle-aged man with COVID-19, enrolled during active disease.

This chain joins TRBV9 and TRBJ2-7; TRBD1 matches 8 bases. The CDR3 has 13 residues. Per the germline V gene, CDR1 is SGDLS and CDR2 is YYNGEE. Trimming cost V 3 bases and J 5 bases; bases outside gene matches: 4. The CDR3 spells CASSATGAHEQYF. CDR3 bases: TGTGCCAGCAGCGCGACAGGGGCGCACGAGCAGTACTTC.

The CDR3 sequence is CASSFRGAGQPQHF. In nucleotides, the CDR3 is TGTGCCAGCAGTTTCAGGGGGGCTGGTCAGCCCCAGCATTTT. The V gene is TRBV28, the J gene TRBJ1-5; 7 nucleotides agree with TRBD1. The V gene end was trimmed by 3 bases and the J gene end by 6 bases; junction bases not matched to a gene: 5. Germline V lookup: CDR1 MDHEN, CDR2 SYDVKM. The CDR3 loop spans 14 amino acids.

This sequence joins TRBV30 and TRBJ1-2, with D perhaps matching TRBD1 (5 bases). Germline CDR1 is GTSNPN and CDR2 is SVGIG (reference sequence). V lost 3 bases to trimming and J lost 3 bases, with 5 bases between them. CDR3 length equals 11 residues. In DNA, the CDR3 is TGTGCCTGGAGCAGGGACTATGGCTACACCTTC. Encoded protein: CAWSRDYGYTF.

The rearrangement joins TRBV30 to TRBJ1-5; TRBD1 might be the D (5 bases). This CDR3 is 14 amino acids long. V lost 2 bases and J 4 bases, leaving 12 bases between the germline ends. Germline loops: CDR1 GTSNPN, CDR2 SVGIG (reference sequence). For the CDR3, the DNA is TGTGCCTGGAGTCGGGGGGAGGCAAATCAGCCCCAGCATTTT. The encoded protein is CAWSRGEANQPQHF.

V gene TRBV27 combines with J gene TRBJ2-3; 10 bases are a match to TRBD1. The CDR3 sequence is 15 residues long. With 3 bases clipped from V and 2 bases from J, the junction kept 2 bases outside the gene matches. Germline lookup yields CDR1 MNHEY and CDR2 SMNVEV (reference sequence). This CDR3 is CASSFGQGVTDTQYF. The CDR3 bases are TGTGCCAGCAGTTTTGGACAGGGGGTCACAGATACGCAGTATTTT.

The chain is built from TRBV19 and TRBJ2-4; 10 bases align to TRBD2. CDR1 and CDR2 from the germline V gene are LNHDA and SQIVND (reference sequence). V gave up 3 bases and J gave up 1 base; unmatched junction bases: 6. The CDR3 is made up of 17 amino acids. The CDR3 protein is CASSMGAGGPAKNIQYF. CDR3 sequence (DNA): TGTGCCAGTAGTATGGGAGCGGGAGGGCCGGCCAAAAACATTCAGTACTTC. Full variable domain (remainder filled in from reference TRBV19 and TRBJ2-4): DGGITQSPKYLFRKEGQNVTLSCEQNLNHDAMYWYRQDPGQGLRLIYYSQIVNDFQKGDIAEGYSVSREKKESFPLTVTSAQKNPTAFYLCASSMGAGGPAKNIQYFGAGTRLSVL.

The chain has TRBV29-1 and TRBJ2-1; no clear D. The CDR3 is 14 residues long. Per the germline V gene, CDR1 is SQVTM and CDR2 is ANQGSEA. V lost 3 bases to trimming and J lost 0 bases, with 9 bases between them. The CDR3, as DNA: TGCAGCGTTGACTACGATGGCTCCTACAATGAGCAGTTCTTC. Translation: CSVDYDGSYNEQFF.

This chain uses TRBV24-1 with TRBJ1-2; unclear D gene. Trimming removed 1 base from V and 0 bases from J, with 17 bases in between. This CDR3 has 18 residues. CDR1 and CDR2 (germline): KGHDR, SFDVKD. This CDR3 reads CATSDFEWRGVTNYGYTF. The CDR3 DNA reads TGTGCCACCAGTGATTTTGAGTGGCGCGGGGTCACTAACTATGGCTACACCTTC.

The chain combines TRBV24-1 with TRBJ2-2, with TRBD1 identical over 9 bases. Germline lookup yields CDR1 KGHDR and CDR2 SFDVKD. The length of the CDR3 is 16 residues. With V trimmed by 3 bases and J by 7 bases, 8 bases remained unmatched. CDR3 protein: CATSDIPGQGFGELFF. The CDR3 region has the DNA TGTGCCACCAGTGATATCCCGGGACAGGGATTCGGGGAGCTGTTTTTT.